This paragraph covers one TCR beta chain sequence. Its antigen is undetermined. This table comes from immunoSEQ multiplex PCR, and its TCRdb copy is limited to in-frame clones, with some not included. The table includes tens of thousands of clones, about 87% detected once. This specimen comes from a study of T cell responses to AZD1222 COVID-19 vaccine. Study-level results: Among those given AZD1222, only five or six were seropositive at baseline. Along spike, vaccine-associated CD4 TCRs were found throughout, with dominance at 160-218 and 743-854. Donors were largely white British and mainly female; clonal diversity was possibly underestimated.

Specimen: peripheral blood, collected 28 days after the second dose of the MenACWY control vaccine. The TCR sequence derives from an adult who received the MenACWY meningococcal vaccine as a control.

The CDR3 coding sequence is TGCGCCAGCAGTCCCCAGGTGGGGGCTAGTGGAAACACCATATATTTT. This gives the protein CASSPQVGASGNTIYF. The rearrangement links TRBV5-1 to TRBJ1-3; TRBD1 is a possible D gene (6 bases). Germline V gene data show CDR1 as SGHRS and CDR2 as YFSETQ. Deletions cut 5 bases from V and 3 bases from J, with 18 bases between. The CDR3 runs 16 residues.